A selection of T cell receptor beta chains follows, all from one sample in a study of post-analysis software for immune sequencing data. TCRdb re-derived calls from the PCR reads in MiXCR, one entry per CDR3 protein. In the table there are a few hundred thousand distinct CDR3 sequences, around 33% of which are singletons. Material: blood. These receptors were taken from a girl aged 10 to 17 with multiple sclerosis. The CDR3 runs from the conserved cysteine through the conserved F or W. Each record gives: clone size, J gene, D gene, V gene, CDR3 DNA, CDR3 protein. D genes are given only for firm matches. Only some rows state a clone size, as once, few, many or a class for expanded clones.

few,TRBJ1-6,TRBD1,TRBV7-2,TGTGCCAGCAGCTTCCCGGGACAGGAGAACGGTTCACCCCTCCACTTT,CASSFPGQENGSPLHF
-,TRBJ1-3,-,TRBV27,TGTGCCAGCAGTTTAACAGGTACCTCTGGAAACACCATATATTTT,CASSLTGTSGNTIYF
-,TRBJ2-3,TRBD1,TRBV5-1,TGCGCCAGCAGCTTTAACCGGGACAGGAGCACAGATACGCAGTATTTT,CASSFNRDRSTDTQYF
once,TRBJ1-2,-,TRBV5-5,TGTGCCAGCAGCTTGGCCCTGCCCCCCGTGAGCTATGGCTACACCTTC,CASSLALPPVSYGYTF
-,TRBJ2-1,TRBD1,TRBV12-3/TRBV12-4,TGTGCCAGCAGCCTGGGACAGGCAACCCTTCATGGGAGGCAGTTCTTC,CASSLGQATLHGRQFF
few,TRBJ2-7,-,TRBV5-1,TGCGCCAGCAGCTCCACCAGATTGTACGAGCAGTACTTC,CASSSTRLYEQYF
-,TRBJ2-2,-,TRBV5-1,TGCGCCAGCAGCTTGGTCGCGGGGCCGAACACCGGGGAGCTGTTTTTT,CASSLVAGPNTGELFF
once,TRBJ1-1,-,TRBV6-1,TGTGCCAGCAGTGAGGAGGGGGTAGAAGCTTTCTTT,CASSEEGVEAFF
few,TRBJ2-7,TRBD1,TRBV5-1,TGCGCCAGCAGGACAGGGCTAGCCTACGAGCAGTACTTC,CASRTGLAYEQYF
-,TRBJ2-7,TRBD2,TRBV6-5,TGTGCCAGCAGTTACTCGGCCGGGGGGAGGCACGAGCAGTACTTC,CASSYSAGGRHEQYF
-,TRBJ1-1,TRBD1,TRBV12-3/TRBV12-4,TGTGCCAGCAGCCTTATGGACAGGGGGAACACTGAAGCTTTCTTT,CASSLMDRGNTEAFF
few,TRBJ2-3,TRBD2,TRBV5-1,TGCGCCAGCAGCTTGATGCGGGGGGCCACAACCACAGATACGCAGTATTTT,CASSLMRGATTTDTQYF
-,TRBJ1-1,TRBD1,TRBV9,TGTGCCAGCAGCGTAGGGGGGACAGCCCATCCGGGCACTGAAGCTTTCTTT,CASSVGGTAHPGTEAFF
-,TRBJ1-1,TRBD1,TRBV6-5,TGTGCCAGCAGGCCAGGGACAGGGGGGGCTGAAGCTTTCTTT,CASRPGTGGAEAFF
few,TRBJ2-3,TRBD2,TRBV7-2,TGTGCCAGCAGCTGGGGTAGCGGGATTAACACAGATACGCAGTATTTT,CASSWGSGINTDTQYF
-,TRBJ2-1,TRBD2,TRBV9,TGTGCCAGCAGCCCACCCGGGGAGGGACTAGTGTACAATGAGCAGTTCTTC,CASSPPGEGLVYNEQFF
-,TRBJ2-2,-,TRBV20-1,TGCAGTGCTAGAGAAAGCGGACAGATCGGGGAGCTGTTTTTT,CSARESGQIGELFF
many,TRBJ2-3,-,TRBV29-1,TGCAGCGTTGACCCCGCAGGGGATACGCAGTATTTT,CSVDPAGDTQYF
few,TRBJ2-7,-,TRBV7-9,TGTGCCAGCACTACGGACTCGAAGATCTACGAGCAGTACTTC,CASTTDSKIYEQYF
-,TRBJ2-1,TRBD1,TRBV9,TGTGCCAGCAGCCAAACAGGGGCAGAGCAGTTCTTC,CASSQTGAEQFF
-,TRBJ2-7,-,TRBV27,TGTGCCAGTTCCCGGGACTTGAGCTCCTACGAGCAGTACTTC,CASSRDLSSYEQYF
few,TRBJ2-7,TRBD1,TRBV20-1,TGCAGTGCGCCTGGACAGGGGCTTTGGGTAAACTCCTACGAGCAGTACTTC,CSAPGQGLWVNSYEQYF
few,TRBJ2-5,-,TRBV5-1,TGCGCCAGCAGCTTGGCCTGGCGGGGACAAGAGACCCAGTACTTC,CASSLAWRGQETQYF
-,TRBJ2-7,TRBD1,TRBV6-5,TGTGCCAGCAGTTATTCGTCTGCACCGGGACAGGGGGCCTACGAGCAGTACTTC,CASSYSSAPGQGAYEQYF
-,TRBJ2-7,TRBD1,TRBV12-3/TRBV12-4,TGTGCCAGCAGTTTTCGACAGGGGGTGTTTGGCGAGCAGTACTTC,CASSFRQGVFGEQYF
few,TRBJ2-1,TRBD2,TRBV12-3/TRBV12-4,TGTGCCAGCAGGGGGTTGACCGGGACTAGCGTTAAATACCAAACCTACAATGAGCAGTTCTTC,CASRGLTGTSVKYQTYNEQFF
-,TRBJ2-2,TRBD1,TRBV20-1,TGCAGTGCTGGAGGTGGGACAGGGTCGGGCACCGGGGAGCTGTTTTTT,CSAGGGTGSGTGELFF
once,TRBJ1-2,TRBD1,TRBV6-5,TGTGCCGGCACCCGGGACAGGCGGCATCAGGGCTACACCTTC,CAGTRDRRHQGYTF
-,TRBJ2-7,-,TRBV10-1,TGCGCCACCTCGGACAGTTCCTACGAGCAGTACTTC,CATSDSSYEQYF
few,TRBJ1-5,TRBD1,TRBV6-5,TGTGCCAGCAGTTACTCGAGTCAGGGGGCCTTCTTAAGTCAGCCCCAGCATTTT,CASSYSSQGAFLSQPQHF
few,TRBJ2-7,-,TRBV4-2,TGTGCCAGCAGCCACCGGTTAGGGGAGATCACCTACGAGCAGTACTTC,CASSHRLGEITYEQYF
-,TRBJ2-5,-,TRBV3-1,TGTGCCAGCAGCCAAGCACCAGACGAAGAGACCCAGTACTTC,CASSQAPDEETQYF
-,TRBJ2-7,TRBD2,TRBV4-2,TGTGCCAGCAGCCAAGATGTGGCGGGGGGTCTACTCTACGAGCAGTACTTC,CASSQDVAGGLLYEQYF
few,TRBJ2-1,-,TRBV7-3,TGTGCCAGCAGTACCCGACAGGCGGCGGGATACAATGAGCAGTTCTTC,CASSTRQAAGYNEQFF
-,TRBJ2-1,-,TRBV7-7,TGTGCTAGCAGCTCAGGGAGATCCGCCATTGAGCAGTTCTTC,CASSSGRSAIEQFF
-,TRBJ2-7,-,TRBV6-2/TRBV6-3,TGTGCCAGCAGCTCCGGGACAATGGTCTACGAGCAGTACTTC,CASSSGTMVYEQYF
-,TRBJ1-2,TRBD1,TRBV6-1,TGTGCCAGCAGTGAATTCCAGGGGGGAGGCTACACCTTC,CASSEFQGGGYTF
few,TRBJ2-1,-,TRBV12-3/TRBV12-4,TGTGCCAGCAGTAGGGACAACTACAATGAGCAGTTCTTC,CASSRDNYNEQFF
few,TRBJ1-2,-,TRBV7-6,TGTGCCAGCAGCTTAGAACCAGCACCTAACTATGGCTACACCTTC,CASSLEPAPNYGYTF
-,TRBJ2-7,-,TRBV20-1,TGCAGTGCTAGCTTGCATCAAGGACAGCTCTACGAGCAGTACTTC,CSASLHQGQLYEQYF
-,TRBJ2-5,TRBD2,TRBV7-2,TGTGCCAGCAGCTTAGCGATTGGAGCGGGGGGAAGTGAGACCCAGTACTTC,CASSLAIGAGGSETQYF
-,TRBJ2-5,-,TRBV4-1,TGCGCCAGCAGCCATCCCGGGGTAGCGATGGAGACCCAGTACTTC,CASSHPGVAMETQYF
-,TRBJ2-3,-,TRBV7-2,TGTGCCAGCAGCTTTCGGGGGACCACAGATACGCAGTATTTT,CASSFRGTTDTQYF
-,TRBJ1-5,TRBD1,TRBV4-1,TGCGCCAGCAGCCACATCGACAGGGTCCGGGATCAGCCCCAGCATTTT,CASSHIDRVRDQPQHF
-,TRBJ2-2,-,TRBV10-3,TGTGCCATCAAGGGGGACGAACACGGGGAGCTGTTTTTT,CAIKGDEHGELFF
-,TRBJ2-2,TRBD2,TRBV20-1,TGCAGTGCCCGTAGCGGGGGGATCACCGGGGAGCTGTTTTTT,CSARSGGITGELFF
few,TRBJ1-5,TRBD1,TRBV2,TGTGCCAGCTCCGGAATCGGACAGGGAATTGGGAGAAATCAGCCCCAGCATTTT,CASSGIGQGIGRNQPQHF
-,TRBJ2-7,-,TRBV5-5,TGTGCCAGCAGCTTGGAGTTGGGCCAGGCTATTGGGGAGCAGTACTTC,CASSLELGQAIGEQYF
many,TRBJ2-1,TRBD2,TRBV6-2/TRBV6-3,TGTGCCAGCAGTTACTCCTCCCCTAGCGGGGTCTACAATGAGCAGTTCTTC,CASSYSSPSGVYNEQFF
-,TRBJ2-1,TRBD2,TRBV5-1,TGCGCCAGCAGCTTGGCCATAGCGGGGGGGCCGTTTCGCAATGAGCAGTTCTTC,CASSLAIAGGPFRNEQFF